This T cell receptor beta chain was captured by sequencing in a study of identical twins. V gave up 4 bases and J gave up 9 bases, with 11 bases separating them. The germline CDR1 and CDR2 sequences are SGHRS and YFSETQ. The CDR3 has 12 amino acids. This clonotype has ten or more counts. MiXCR was run by TCRdb on the 5' RACE reads, yielding one entry per CDR3 protein. The sample consists of some 460,000 distinct CDR3 sequences, 14% of them appearing once. This sample was shared with a second study, whose subject was yellow fever vaccine responses in identical twins.

The sample comprised CD4+ T cells sorted from blood. The TCR sequence derives from a woman younger than 30 in good health. The genes are TRBV5-1 and TRBJ2-1; D is unclear. CDR3 loop: CASSPESTEQFF. The CDR3 region has the DNA TGCGCCAGCAGCCCGGAGAGCACTGAGCAGTTCTTC.